This TCR beta chain stems from a study of OX40 agonist ivuxolimab in advanced cancers. Study-level background: Participants could have had prior anti-PD-1, anti-PD-L1 or anti-CTLA-4 therapy, and approximately 40% had some. A partial response was reached by three patients: one with hepatocellular carcinoma and two with cutaneous melanoma.

If patients had autoimmune disease history or systemic immunosuppression, they were excluded. The data were produced by immunoSEQ multiplex PCR, yet TCRdb's version contains in-frame clones alone and is incomplete. This table has under 95,000 clones, about 84% appearing once. The source of this sequence is an adult with an advanced solid tumor such as melanoma, head and neck, liver or kidney cancer. The material sequenced was CD4+ or CD8+ T cells sorted from blood, taken in a trial of the OX40 agonist ivuxolimab.

Here the CDR3 reads CASSLNYEQYF. CDR3 nucleotides: TGTGCCAGCTCACTGAACTACGAGCAGTACTTC. This chain joins TRBV18 and TRBJ2-7; D gene ambiguous. The CDR3 is 11 amino acids. The V end lost 4 bases, the J end lost 3 bases, and 4 bases lay between the germline ends. CDR1 is KGHSH and CDR2 is LQKENI in the germline V gene.